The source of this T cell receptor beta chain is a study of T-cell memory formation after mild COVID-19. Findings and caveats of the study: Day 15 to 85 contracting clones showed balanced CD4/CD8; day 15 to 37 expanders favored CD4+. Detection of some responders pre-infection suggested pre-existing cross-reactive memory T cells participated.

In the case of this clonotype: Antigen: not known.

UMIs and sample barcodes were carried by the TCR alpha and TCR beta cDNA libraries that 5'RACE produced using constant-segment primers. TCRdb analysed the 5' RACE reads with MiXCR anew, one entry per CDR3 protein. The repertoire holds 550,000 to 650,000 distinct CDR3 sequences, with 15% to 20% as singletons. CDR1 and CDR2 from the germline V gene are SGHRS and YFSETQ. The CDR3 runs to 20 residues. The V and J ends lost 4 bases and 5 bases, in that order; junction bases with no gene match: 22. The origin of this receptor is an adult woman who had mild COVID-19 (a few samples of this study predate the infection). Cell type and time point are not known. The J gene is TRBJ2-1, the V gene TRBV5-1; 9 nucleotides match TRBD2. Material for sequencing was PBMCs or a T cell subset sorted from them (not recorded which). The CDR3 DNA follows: TGCGCCAGCAGCCTCCCCGGCGGGCTAGCGGGAATCAAGGGGGACAATGAGCAGTTCTTC. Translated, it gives CASSLPGGLAGIKGDNEQFF.